This T cell receptor (beta chain) is from a study of blood T cell repertoires in COVID-19. Whole-study context: Acute and convalescent COVID-19 samples came from the United States, Italy and Spain. Sources were T cells, B-cell-depleted T cells, or PBMCs; the material itself was cDNA or gDNA.

Generated by immunoSEQ multiplex PCR, the TCRdb table keeps only in-frame clones and is missing some. Altogether about 200,000 clones are present, 70% to 90% being singletons, with the ten largest covering 2.5% to 3.5%. This CDR3 region has 14 residues. The V gene's germline CDR1 is MDHEN and CDR2 SYDVKM. Trimming took 7 bases from V and 4 from J, leaving 17 bases between them. This clonotype was obtained from a man aged 60 to 75 with acute or convalescent COVID-19. V and J are TRBV28 and TRBJ2-7, with D perhaps matching TRBD1 (5 bases). Sequenced sample: peripheral blood. DNA of the CDR3: TGTGCCAGCAATAGCCAGATAAAGGGGTACGAGCAGTACTTC. This gives the protein CASNSQIKGYEQYF. The full variable domain, its missing parts supplied by reference TRBV28 and TRBJ2-7, is DVKVTQSSRYLVKRTGEKVFLECVQDMDHENMFWYRQDPGLGLRLIYFSYDVKMKEKGDIPEGYSVSREKKERFSLILESASTNQTSMYLCASNSQIKGYEQYFGPGTRLTVT.